The T cell receptor beta chain described here comes from a study of sequential checkpoint blockade in melanoma. TCRdb's copy holds only in-frame clones and misses some; the assay was immunoSEQ multiplex PCR. The sample lists 30,000 to 45,000 clones, 70% to 90% occurring once. CDR1 SGDLS and CDR2 YYNGEE come from the germline V gene. This CDR3 spans 15 amino acids. Specified treatment: randomized to nivolumab then ipilimumab (arm A) or the reverse (arm B). None of the patients previously received DNA-damaging chemotherapy. This TCR was recovered from a human donor with melanoma. The rearrangement uses TRBV9 and TRBJ2-5; TRBD2 agrees at 13 bases. The DNA end is more similar to TRBJ2-7, so the J call may be wrong. The input for sequencing was CD8+ T cells sorted from blood (inferred from file names), taken from a patient given nivolumab and ipilimumab in sequence. This CDR3 reads CASSPRLAGGYEQYF. DNA of the CDR3: TGTGCCAGCAGCCCCAGACTAGCGGGAGGCTACGAGCAGTACTTC.